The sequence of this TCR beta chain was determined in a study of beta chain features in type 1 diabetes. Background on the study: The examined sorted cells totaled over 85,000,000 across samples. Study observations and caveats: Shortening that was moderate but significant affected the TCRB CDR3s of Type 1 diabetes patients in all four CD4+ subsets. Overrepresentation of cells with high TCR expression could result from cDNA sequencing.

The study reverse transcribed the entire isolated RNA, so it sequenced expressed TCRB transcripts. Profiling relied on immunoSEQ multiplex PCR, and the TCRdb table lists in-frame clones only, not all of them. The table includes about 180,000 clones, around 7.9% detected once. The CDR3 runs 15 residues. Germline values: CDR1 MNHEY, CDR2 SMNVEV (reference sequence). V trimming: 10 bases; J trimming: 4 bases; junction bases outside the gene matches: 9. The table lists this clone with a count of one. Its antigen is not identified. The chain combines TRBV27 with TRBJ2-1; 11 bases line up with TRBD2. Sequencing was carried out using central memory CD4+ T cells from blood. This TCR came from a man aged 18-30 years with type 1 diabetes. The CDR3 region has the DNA TGTGCCACCAGGGTAGCGGGAGGGCCTTACAATGAGCAGTTCTTC. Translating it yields CATRVAGGPYNEQFF.